The sequence of this T cell receptor beta chain was determined in a study of T cells in Graves' hyperthyroidism and ophthalmopathy. Study outcomes and limitations: Ophthalmopathy was identified by the model a median around 6.9 months ahead of onset.

No ophthalmopathy progression within 18 months constituted stable Graves' hyperthyroidism. Hyperthyroidism had been newly diagnosed in patients aged 18 to 65, and its duration was under 2 months. The source of the PBMCs was approximately 9.5 ml of fresh peripheral blood. Of note for this clonotype: Its target is unknown. A much larger clone is a single base away; this may be a read error.

TCR beta CDR3 region amplification was performed from RNA transcripts. Using the HTBI primer set, a first-round RT-PCR was run on the TCR CDR3. TCRdb called the multiplex PCR reads again in MiXCR, with one record for every CDR3 protein. Here the sample spans about 290,000 distinct CDR3 sequences, about an eighth being singletons. The sequence was collected from a woman aged 40 to 50 with Graves' hyperthyroidism. The specimen sequenced was blood.

DNA of the CDR3: TGTGCCACTAGTATAGGGACTAGCGGGACGACTGAGCAGTTCTTC. Its protein product is CATSIGTSGTTEQFF. The rearrangement uses TRBV19 and TRBJ2-1; 13 nucleotides align to TRBD2. Looked up from germline, CDR1 is LNHDA and CDR2 is SQIVND (reference sequence). The CDR3 contains 15 residues.